This record concerns one T cell receptor beta chain sequence. Its antigen remains undetermined. There are no base qualities to consult, and no much larger clone falls within one base. Other DNA sequences of this sample code for an identical CDR3. Sample time point, as interpreted from the label and publication: cycle 4 day 1 (C4D1), after five to seven weeks of nivolumab. Every trial patient had relapsed following autologous stem cell transplantation, and prior brentuximab vedotin exposure was what differed among cohorts A, B and C. CD4+ T cells were purified from thawed PBMCs by magnetic negative selection with a Miltenyi CD4+ T cell isolation kit. The trial cohort included 45 to 65 patients with relapsed/refractory classical Hodgkin lymphoma, and each patient had a best overall response of complete response, partial response or progressive disease. Trial patients were treated with single-agent nivolumab in the multi-cohort phase II CheckMate 205 trial. An independent review committee assessed best overall response by applying the 2007 International Working Group response criteria. Trial PBMCs were obtained immediately prior to nivolumab initiation (C1D1) and on therapy at cycle 2 day 1 and cycle 4 day 1. Peripheral blood was collected in 8 mL Vacutainer Cell Preparation Tubes, from which PBMCs were isolated by centrifugation and then cryopreserved. Purified CD4+ and CD8+ fractions were prepared only for cases where an additional PBMC sample was available. Magnetically labelled cells were removed on LS columns in a quadroMACS separator, and the flow-through was collected as the purified fraction.

This sample was taken from a study of PD-1 blockade in classical Hodgkin lymphoma (TCRdb year 2020). Some background on the complete study: Nivolumab dosing was 3 mg/kg intravenously every 2 weeks, continuing until either disease progression or unacceptable toxicity. The study used CyTOF and TCR beta sequencing to define a peripheral blood immune signature of response to PD-1 blockade in classical Hodgkin lymphoma.

According to the germline V gene (reference sequence), CDR1 reads MNHEY and CDR2 reads SMNVEV. Including cysteine and phenylalanine, the CDR3 has 13 amino acids. Only the CDR3 DNA stays, 39 bases, in frame from base 1. Here V drops 1 base and J drops 10 bases, and the junction holds 4 bases not matched to any gene. Results the study describes overall, beyond this receptor: Among trial patients, those achieving complete response had baseline diversity similar to that of newly diagnosed patients, while diversity was significantly lower in partial responders and progressors. Lower diversity was seen in patients whose nivolumab began less than 1 year after ASCT, and these patients were left out of later analyses so that immune reconstitution would not confound the results. CD4+ but not CD8+ TCR diversity rose significantly by C4D1 (p=0.0027 vs p=0.16), most apparent in complete responders (p=0.02). Baseline TCR diversity was reported as lower in newly diagnosed patients than in healthy donors, and lower still in relapsed/refractory patients. The study was limited to a single clinical trial cohort, and causes of repertoire differences, possibly disease activity or prior therapy, remained undefined.

Genomic DNA was extracted with the Qiagen DNeasy kit from unsorted PBMCs and from negatively selected CD4+ and CD8+ fractions. TCR beta CDR3 regions were subjected to amplification by immunoSEQ multiplex PCR with primers that anneal to V and J segments. A synthetic immune receptor repertoire was used to minimize amplification bias, and remaining bias was computationally removed after sequencing. The authors' pipeline ran thus. Custom Python scripts were used to quantify repertoire diversity as the Shannon entropy index. Unsorted, CD4+ and CD8+ repertoires were analyzed separately, except in combined analyses where CD4+ and CD8+ sequences were merged in silico. Clonal expansion was defined as a frequency increase of at least 2-fold after treatment compared with C1D1, and clones undetected at baseline were assigned a pseudocount of 0.5. Clones with 0 or 1 copy at C1D1 were classified as singleton clones, and clones with 2 or more copies were classified as non-singleton clones. By matching protein sequences in sorted samples from the same patient, clones expanded in unsorted samples were annotated as CD4+, CD8+ or unknown. Diversity changes from C1D1 to C4D1 were tested in paired samples using Wilcoxon tests. Drawn from immuneACCESS, this table holds only the in-frame rearrangements with V and J called that TCRdb kept. Clones are partly lost; checked studies trace under half to an unresolved V gene and leave the rest unexplained. V, J and clone size are taken as reported in that table, and D and trimming were inferred from the DNA itself. The sample table shows 15,000 to 20,000 clones, and 70% to 75% are seen once. Clones ranked in the top ten supply 2% to 3% of the sample.

The source is a human donor with classical Hodgkin lymphoma. The material sequenced was CD4+ T cells from blood, taken before the fourth cycle of nivolumab. The chain joins TRBV27 to TRBJ2-1; 7 central bases correspond to TRBD2. CDR3 region: CASSLLLASEQFF. The sequenced DNA is TGTGCCAGCAGTTTATTACTAGCGAGCGAGCAGTTCTTC.